Below, one TCR beta chain is given with its context. What it binds is not known. The read falls 3 residues short of the CDR3 end, and the missing part is taken from the germline J gene. Germline V gene data show CDR1 as SGHTA and CDR2 as FQGNSA. The CDR3 consists of 15 residues. Trimming cost V 4 bases and J 0 bases, with 10 bases left between them. Data came from immunoSEQ multiplex PCR; TCRdb stores just in-frame clones and leaves some out. This sample's clone table lists about 25,000 clones. These data belong to a study of T cells in women clearing cervical HPV infection. Study-level information: Cases: HPV16-related CIN3 or worse on histology, a couple of invasive cancers. Only a few women had HLA typing results available. Findings of the study overall: TRBV6-7 abundance was lower in cases than controls (around 0.1% versus 0.15%).

The V and J genes are TRBV7-2 and TRBJ1-5; D is possibly TRBD1 (6 bases). This sequence originates from a woman between 18 and 70 years old with a cervical HPV16 infection that either progressed to CIN3+ or cleared (not recorded which). Sequenced: blood buffy coat. The CDR3 reads CASSSQGDSNQPQHF. CDR3 DNA (partial): TGTGCCAGCAGCTCACAGGGAGATAGCAATCAGCCC.